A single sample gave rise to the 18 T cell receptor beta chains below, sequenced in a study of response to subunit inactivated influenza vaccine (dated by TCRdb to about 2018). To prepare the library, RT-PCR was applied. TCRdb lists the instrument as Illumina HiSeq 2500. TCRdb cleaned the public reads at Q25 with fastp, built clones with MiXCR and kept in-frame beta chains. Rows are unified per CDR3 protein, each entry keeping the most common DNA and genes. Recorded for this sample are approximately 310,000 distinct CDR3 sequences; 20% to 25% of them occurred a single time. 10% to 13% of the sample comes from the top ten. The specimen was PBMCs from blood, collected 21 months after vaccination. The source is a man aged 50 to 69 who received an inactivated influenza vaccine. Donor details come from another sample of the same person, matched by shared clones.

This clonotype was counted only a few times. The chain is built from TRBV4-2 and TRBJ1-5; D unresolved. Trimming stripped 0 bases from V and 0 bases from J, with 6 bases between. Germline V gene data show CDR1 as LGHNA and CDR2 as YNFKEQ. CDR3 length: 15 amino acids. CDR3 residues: CASSQDSYSNQPQHF. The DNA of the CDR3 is TGTGCCAGCAGCCAAGACAGCTATAGCAATCAGCCCCAGCATTTT.

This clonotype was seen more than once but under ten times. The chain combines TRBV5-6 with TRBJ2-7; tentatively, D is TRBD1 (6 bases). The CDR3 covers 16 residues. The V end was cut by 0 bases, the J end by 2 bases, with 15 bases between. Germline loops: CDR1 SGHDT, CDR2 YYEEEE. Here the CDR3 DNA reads TGTGCCAGCAGCTTGGCTGGACAGATACTTACCTACGAGCAGTACTTC. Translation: CASSLAGQILTYEQYF. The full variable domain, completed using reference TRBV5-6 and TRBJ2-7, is DAGVTQSPTHLIKTRGQQVTLRCSPKSGHDTVSWYQQALGQGPQFIFQYYEEEERQRGNFPDRFSGHQFPNYSSELNVNALLLGDSALYLCASSLAGQILTYEQYFGPGTRLTVT.

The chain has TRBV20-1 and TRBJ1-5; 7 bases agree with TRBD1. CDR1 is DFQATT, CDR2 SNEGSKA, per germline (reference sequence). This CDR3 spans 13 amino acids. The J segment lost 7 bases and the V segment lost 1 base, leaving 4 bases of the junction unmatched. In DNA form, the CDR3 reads TGCAGTGCTAGAGGACAGGGAGGCCAGCCCCAGCATTTT. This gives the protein CSARGQGGQPQHF.

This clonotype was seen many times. CDR3 loop: CSASLSPGNTIYF. For the CDR3, the DNA is TGCAGTGCTAGTTTATCCCCTGGAAACACCATATATTTT. V usage is TRBV20-1 and J usage is TRBJ1-3; no firm D call. Between the trimmed V and J ends, which lost 3 bases and 2 bases, there was a span of 8 bases. Germline CDR1 DFQATT, CDR2 SNEGSKA (reference sequence). This CDR3 comprises 13 residues.

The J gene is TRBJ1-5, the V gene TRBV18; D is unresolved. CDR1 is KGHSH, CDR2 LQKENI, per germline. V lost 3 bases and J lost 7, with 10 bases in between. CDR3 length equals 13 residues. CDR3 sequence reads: CASSPGSTQPQHF. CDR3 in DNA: TGTGCCAGCTCACCCGGTTCCACGCAGCCCCAGCATTTT.

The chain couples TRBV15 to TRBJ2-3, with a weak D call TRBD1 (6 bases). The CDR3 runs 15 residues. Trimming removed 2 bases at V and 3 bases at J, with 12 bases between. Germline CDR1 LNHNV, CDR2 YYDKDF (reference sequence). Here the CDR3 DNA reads TGTGCCACCAGCAGAAGAACAGGGAGAACAGATACGCAGTATTTT. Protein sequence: CATSRRTGRTDTQYF.

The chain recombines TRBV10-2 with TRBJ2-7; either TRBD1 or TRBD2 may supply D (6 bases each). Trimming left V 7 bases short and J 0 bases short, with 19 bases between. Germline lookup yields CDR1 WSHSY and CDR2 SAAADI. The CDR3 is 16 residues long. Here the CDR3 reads CASTPTVGGSSYEQYF. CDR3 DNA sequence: TGCGCCAGCACCCCAACGGTAGGGGGGAGCTCCTACGAGCAGTACTTC.

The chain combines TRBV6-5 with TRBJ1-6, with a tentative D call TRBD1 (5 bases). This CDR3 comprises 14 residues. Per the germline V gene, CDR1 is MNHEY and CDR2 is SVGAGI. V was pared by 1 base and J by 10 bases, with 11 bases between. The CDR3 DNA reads TGTGCCAGCAGTTACTTGCAGGGCTGGTCACCCCTCCACTTT. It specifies CASSYLQGWSPLHF.

The CDR3 spells CSVSGGSGYTF. Written as DNA, the CDR3 is TGCAGCGTTTCTGGGGGATCTGGCTACACCTTC. The gene calls are TRBV29-1 and TRBJ1-2; tentatively, D is TRBD1 (5 bases). Germline V lookup: CDR1 SQVTM, CDR2 ANQGSEA. CDR3 length equals 11 residues. V was pared by 5 bases and J by 7 bases, with 11 bases between. The whole variable domain, filled in from reference TRBV29-1 and TRBJ1-2, reads SAVISQKPSRDICQRGTSLTIQCQVDSQVTMMFWYRQQPGQSLTLIATANQGSEATYESGFVIDKFPISRPNLTFSTLTVSNMSPEDSSIYLCSVSGGSGYTFGSGTRLTVV.

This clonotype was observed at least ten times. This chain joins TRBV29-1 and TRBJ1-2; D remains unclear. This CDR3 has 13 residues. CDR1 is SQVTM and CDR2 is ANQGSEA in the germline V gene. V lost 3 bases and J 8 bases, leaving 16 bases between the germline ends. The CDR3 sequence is CSVERVGDGGYTF. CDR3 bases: TGCAGCGTTGAGAGGGTGGGCGATGGGGGCTACACCTTC.

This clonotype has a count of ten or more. CDR3 sequence reads: CSARPLRLLNEKLFF. CDR3 bases: TGCAGTGCTAGACCCCTCCGATTATTGAATGAAAAACTGTTTTTT. The rearrangement links TRBV20-1 to TRBJ1-4; D not resolved. The germline CDR1 and CDR2 sequences are DFQATT and SNEGSKA (reference sequence). The CDR3 length is 15 residues. V was shortened by 2 bases and J by 5 bases, with 15 bases between the two germline ends.

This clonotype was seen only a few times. DNA for the CDR3: TGTGCCAGCAGTGAATATAAAGCTACGGACCAGTACTTC. Its translation: CASSEYKATDQYF. This chain links TRBV25-1 with TRBJ2-5; no clear D. The ends were cut back, 0 bases at V and 10 bases at J, with 12 bases in the middle. The CDR3 consists of 13 residues. Germline V lookup: CDR1 MGHDK, CDR2 SYGVNS.

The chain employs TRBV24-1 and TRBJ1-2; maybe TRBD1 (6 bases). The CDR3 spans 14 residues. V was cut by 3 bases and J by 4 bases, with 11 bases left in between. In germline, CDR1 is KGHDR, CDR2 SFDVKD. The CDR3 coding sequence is TGTGCCACCAGTGATGCGGACAGACGCTATGGCTACACCTTC. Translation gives CATSDADRRYGYTF.

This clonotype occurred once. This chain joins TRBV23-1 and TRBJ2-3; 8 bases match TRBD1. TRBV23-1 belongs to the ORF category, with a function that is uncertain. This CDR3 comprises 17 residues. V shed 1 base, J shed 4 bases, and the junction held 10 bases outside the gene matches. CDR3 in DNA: TGCGCCAGCAGTCAATTCTGGCCAGGGGGCGGGGCAGATACGCAGTATTTT. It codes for CASSQFWPGGGADTQYF.

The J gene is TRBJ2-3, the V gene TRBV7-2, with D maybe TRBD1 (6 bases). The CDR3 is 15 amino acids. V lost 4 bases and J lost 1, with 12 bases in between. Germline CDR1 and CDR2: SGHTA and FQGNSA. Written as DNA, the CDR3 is TGTGCCAGCAGCTGGGGGCGTAGGGGCACAGATACGCAGTATTTT. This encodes CASSWGRRGTDTQYF.

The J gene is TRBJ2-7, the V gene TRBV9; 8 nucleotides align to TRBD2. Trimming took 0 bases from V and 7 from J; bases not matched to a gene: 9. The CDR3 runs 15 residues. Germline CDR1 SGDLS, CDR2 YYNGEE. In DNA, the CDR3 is TGTGCCAGCAGCGTAGATCCAGCGGGAGCCCGAGAGCAGTACTTC. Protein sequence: CASSVDPAGAREQYF.

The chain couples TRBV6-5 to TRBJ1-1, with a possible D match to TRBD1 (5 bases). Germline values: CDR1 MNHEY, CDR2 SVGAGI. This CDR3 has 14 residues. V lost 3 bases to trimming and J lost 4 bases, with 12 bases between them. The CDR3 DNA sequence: TGTGCCAGCAGTTATACCCGGGGGTTCACTGAAGCTTTCTTT. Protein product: CASSYTRGFTEAFF.

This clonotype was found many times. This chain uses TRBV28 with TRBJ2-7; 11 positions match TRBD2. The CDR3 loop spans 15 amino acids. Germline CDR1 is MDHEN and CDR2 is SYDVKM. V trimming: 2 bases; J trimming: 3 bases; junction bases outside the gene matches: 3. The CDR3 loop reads CASSLILAGGYEQYF. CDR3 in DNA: TGTGCCAGCAGTTTAATCCTAGCGGGAGGCTACGAGCAGTACTTC.